The 2 T cell receptor beta chains below were found in one sample sequenced in a study of T cell responses to AZD1222 COVID-19 vaccine. Sequenced by immunoSEQ multiplex PCR; TCRdb stores in-frame clones only, minus some. This sample has 70,000 or so clones, with 70% to 90% found just once. This specimen consisted of peripheral blood, obtained 28 days after the second AZD1222 dose. These receptor sequences come from an adult who received the AZD1222 COVID-19 vaccine.

This chain links TRBV4-2 with TRBJ2-2; 9 nucleotides match TRBD2. With 6 bases clipped from V and 6 bases from J, the junction kept 5 bases outside the gene matches. This CDR3 is 14 amino acids long. From germline, CDR1 is LGHNA and CDR2 YNFKEQ. The DNA of the CDR3 is TGTGCCAGCAGTAGCGGGGGTAATCCCGGGGAGCTGTTTTTT. Translation: CASSSGGNPGELFF.

This sequence joins TRBV3-1 (or the pseudogene TRBV3-2) and TRBJ2-2; 9 bases match TRBD2. This CDR3 comprises 16 residues. V gave up 4 bases and J gave up 5 bases; unmatched junction bases: 8. Germline CDR1 is LGHDT and CDR2 is YNNKEL (reference sequence). CDR3 coding DNA: TGTGCCAGCAGCCCTGTGGCGGGAGGGAGGACCGGGGAGCTGTTTTTT. It codes for CASSPVAGGRTGELFF.